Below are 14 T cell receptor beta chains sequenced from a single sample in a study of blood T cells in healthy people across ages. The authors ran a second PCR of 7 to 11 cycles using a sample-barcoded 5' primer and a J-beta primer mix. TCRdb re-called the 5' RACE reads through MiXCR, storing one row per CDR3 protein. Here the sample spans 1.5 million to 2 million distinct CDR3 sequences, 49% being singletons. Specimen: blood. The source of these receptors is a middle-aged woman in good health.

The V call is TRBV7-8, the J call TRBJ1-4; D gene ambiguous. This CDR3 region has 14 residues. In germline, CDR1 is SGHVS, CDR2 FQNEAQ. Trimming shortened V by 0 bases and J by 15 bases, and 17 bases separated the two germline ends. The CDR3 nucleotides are TGTGCCAGCAGCTTAGCGGGTTTGGGGTCCGGGGTGTTTTTT. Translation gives CASSLAGLGSGVFF.

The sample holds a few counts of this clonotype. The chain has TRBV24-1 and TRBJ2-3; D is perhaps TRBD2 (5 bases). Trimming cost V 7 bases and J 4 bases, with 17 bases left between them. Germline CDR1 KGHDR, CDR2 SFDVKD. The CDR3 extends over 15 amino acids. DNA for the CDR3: TGTGCCACCAGGGATAGACAAGGACTGCCAGATACGCAGTATTTT. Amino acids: CATRDRQGLPDTQYF.

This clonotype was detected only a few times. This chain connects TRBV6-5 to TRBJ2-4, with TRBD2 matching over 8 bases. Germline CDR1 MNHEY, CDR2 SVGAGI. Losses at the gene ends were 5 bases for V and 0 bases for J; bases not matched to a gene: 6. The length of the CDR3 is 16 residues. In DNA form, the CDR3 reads TGTGCCAGCAGTCCTTTAGCGGGGATAGCCAAAAACATTCAGTACTTC. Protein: CASSPLAGIAKNIQYF.

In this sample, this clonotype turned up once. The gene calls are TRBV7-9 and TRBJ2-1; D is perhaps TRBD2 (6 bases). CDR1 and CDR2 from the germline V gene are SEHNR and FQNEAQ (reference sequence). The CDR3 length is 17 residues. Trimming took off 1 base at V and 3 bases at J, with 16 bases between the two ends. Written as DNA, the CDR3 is TGTGCCAGCAGCTTAGATAGGGCGGGACGGGTCTACAATGAGCAGTTCTTC. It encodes CASSLDRAGRVYNEQFF.

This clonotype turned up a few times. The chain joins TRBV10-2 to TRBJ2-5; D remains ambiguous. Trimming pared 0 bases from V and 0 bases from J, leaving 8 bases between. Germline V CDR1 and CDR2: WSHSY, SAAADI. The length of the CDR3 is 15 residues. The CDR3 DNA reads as TGCGCCAGCAGTGAGTCCGGGTTCGACCAAGAGACCCAGTACTTC. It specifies CASSESGFDQETQYF.

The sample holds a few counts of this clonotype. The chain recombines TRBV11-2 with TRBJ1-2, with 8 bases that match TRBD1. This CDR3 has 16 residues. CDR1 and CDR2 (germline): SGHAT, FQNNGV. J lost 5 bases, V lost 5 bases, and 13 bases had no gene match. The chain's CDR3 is CASSPPSGTGPYGYTF. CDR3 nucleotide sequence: TGTGCCAGCAGCCCACCATCAGGGACAGGTCCATATGGCTACACCTTC.

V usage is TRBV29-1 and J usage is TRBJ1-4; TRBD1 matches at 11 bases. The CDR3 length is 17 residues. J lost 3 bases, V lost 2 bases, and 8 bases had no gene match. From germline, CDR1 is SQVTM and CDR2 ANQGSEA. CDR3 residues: CSVEQADRGLSNEKLFF. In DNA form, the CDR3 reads TGCAGCGTTGAACAGGCGGACAGGGGGCTTTCTAATGAAAAACTGTTTTTT.

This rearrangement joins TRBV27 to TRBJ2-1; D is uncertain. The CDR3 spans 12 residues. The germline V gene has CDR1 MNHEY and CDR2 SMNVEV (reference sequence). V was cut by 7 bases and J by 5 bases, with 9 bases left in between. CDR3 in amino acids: CASTRANNEQFF. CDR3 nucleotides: TGTGCCAGCACACGGGCCAACAATGAGCAGTTCTTC.

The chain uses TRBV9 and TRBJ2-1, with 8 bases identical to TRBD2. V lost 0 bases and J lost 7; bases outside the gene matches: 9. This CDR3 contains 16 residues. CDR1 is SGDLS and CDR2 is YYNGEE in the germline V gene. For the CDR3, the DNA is TGTGCCAGCAGCGTAGATATAGCGGGGATTGGGAATGAGCAGTTCTTC. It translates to CASSVDIAGIGNEQFF. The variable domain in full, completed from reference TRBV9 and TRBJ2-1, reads DSGVTQTPKHLITATGQRVTLRCSPRSGDLSVYWYQQSLDQGLQFLIQYYNGEERAKGNILERFSAQQFPDLHSELNLSSLELGDSALYFCASSVDIAGIGNEQFFGPGTRLTVL.

CDR3 nucleotides: TGCAGTGCTGACAGGGTAGACGAGCAGTACTTC. Translated, it gives CSADRVDEQYF. This rearrangement joins TRBV20-1 to TRBJ2-7; TRBD1 agrees at 7 bases. Losses at the gene ends were 5 bases for V and 5 bases for J; bases not matched to a gene: 3. The CDR3 is 11 residues long. Germline values: CDR1 DFQATT, CDR2 SNEGSKA (reference sequence).

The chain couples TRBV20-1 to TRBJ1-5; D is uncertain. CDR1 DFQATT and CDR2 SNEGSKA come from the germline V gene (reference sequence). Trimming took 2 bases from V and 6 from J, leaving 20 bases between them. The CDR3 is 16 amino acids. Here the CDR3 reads CSARNWETGNFQPQHF. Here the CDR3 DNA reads TGCAGTGCTAGAAATTGGGAAACGGGCAATTTTCAGCCCCAGCATTTT.

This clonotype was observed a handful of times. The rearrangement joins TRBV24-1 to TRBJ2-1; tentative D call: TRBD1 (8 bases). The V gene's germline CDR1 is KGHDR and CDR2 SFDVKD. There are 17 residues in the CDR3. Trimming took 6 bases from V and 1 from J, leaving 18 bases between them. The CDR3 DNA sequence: TGTGCCACCAGTTTAAACCGGGGGGACAGGTCCTACAATGAGCAGTTCTTC. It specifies CATSLNRGDRSYNEQFF.

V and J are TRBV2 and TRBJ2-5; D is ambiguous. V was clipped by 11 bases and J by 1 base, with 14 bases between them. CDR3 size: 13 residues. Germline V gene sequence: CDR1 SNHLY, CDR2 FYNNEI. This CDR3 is CAVSPHIQETQYF. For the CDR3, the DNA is TGTGCCGTTTCCCCACATATCCAAGAGACCCAGTACTTC. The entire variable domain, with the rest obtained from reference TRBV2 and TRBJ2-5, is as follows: EPEVTQTPSHQVTQMGQEVILRCVPISNHLYFYWYRQILGQKVEFLVSFYNNEISEKSEIFDDQFSVERPDGSNFTLKIRSTKLEDSAMYFCAVSPHIQETQYFGPGTRLLVL.

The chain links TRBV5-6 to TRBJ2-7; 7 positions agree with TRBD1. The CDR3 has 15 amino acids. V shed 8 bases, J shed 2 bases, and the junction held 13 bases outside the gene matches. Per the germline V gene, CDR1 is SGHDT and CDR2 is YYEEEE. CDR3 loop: CASHLPGQLTYEQYF. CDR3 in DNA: TGTGCCAGTCATCTACCGGGACAGCTGACCTACGAGCAGTACTTC.